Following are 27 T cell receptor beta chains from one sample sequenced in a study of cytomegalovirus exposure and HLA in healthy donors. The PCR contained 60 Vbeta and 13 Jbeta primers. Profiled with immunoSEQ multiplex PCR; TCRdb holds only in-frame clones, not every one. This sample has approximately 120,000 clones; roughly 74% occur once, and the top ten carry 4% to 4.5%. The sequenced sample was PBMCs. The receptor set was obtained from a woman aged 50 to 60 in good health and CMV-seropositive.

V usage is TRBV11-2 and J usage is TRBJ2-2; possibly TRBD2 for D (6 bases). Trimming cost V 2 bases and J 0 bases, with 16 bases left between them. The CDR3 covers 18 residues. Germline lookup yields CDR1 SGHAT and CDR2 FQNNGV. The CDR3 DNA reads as TGTGCCAGCAGCTTACCTCGACTAGGGACTTCGAACACCGGGGAGCTGTTTTTT. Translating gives CASSLPRLGTSNTGELFF. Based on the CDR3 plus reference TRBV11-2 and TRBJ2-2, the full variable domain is EAGVAQSPRYKIIEKRQSVAFWCNPISGHATLYWYQQILGQGPKLLIQFQNNGVVDDSQLPKDRFSAERLKGVDSTLKIQPAKLEDSAVYLCASSLPRLGTSNTGELFFGEGSRLTVL.

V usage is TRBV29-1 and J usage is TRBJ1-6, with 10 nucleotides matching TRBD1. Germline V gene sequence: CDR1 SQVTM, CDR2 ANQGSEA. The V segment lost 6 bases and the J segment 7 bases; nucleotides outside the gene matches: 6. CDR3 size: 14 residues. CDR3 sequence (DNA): TGCAGCGTCCGTGGGACAGGGGACAATTCACCCCTCCACTTT. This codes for CSVRGTGDNSPLHF. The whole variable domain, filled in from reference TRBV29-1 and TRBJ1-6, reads SAVISQKPSRDICQRGTSLTIQCQVDSQVTMMFWYRQQPGQSLTLIATANQGSEATYESGFVIDKFPISRPNLTFSTLTVSNMSPEDSSIYLCSVRGTGDNSPLHFGNGTRLTVT.

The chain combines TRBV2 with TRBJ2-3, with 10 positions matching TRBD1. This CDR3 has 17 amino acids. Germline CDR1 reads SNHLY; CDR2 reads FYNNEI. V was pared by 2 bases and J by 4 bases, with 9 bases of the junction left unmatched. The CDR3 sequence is CASSEFGGQGSSDTQYF. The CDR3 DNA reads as TGTGCCAGCAGTGAATTCGGGGGACAGGGGAGCTCAGATACGCAGTATTTT.

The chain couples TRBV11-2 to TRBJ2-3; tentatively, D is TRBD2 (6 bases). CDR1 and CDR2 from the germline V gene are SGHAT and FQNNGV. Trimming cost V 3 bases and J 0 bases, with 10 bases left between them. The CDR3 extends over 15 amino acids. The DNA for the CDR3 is TGTGCCAGCAGCTTGGGGACTCGAAGCACAGATACGCAGTATTTT. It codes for CASSLGTRSTDTQYF. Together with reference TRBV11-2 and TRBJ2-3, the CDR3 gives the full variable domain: EAGVAQSPRYKIIEKRQSVAFWCNPISGHATLYWYQQILGQGPKLLIQFQNNGVVDDSQLPKDRFSAERLKGVDSTLKIQPAKLEDSAVYLCASSLGTRSTDTQYFGPGTRLTVL.

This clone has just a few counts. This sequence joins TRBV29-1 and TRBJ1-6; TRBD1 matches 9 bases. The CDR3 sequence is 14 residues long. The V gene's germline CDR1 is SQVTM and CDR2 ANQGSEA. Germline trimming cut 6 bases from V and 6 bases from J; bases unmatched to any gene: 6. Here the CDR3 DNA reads TGCAGCGTGGGGACAGGGCTTTCTAATTCACCCCTCCACTTT. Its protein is CSVGTGLSNSPLHF. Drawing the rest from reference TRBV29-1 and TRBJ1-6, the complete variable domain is SAVISQKPSRDICQRGTSLTIQCQVDSQVTMMFWYRQQPGQSLTLIATANQGSEATYESGFVIDKFPISRPNLTFSTLTVSNMSPEDSSIYLCSVGTGLSNSPLHFGNGTRLTVT.

CDR3 region: CASSFGVHYEQYF. The DNA for the CDR3 is TGTGCCAGCAGTTTCGGGGTACACTACGAGCAGTACTTC. The genes are TRBV28 and TRBJ2-7; TRBD2 might be the D (5 bases). Trimming left V 3 bases short and J 3 bases short, with 9 bases between. Germline V gives CDR1 MDHEN, CDR2 SYDVKM. This CDR3 has 13 amino acids. The full variable domain, rest sourced from reference TRBV28 and TRBJ2-7, is DVKVTQSSRYLVKRTGEKVFLECVQDMDHENMFWYRQDPGLGLRLIYFSYDVKMKEKGDIPEGYSVSREKKERFSLILESASTNQTSMYLCASSFGVHYEQYFGPGTRLTVT.

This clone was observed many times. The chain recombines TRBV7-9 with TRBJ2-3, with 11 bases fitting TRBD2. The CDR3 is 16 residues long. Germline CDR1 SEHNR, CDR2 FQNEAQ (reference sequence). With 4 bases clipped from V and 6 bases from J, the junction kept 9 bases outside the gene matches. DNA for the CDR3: TGTGCCAGCAGCTCCGCTAGCGGGGGGTTTCAGGATACGCAGTATTTT. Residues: CASSSASGGFQDTQYF.

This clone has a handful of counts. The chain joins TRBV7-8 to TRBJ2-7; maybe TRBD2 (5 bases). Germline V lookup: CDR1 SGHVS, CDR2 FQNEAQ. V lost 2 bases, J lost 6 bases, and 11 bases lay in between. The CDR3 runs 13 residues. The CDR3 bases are TGTGCCAGCAGCTTAAACGAGGGCAGCGAGCAGTACTTC. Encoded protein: CASSLNEGSEQYF.

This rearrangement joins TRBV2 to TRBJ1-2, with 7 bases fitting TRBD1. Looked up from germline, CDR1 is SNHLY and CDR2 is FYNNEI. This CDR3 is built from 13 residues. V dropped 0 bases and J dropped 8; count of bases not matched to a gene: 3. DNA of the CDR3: TGTGCCAGCAGTGAAGCTTGGACAGGAGGCTACACCTTC. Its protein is CASSEAWTGGYTF.

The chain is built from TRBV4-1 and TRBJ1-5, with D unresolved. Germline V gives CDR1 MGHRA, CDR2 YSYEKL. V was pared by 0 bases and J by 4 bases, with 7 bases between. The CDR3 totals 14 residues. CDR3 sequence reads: CASSQDERNQPQHF. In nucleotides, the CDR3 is TGCGCCAGCAGCCAAGACGAGAGAAATCAGCCCCAGCATTTT.

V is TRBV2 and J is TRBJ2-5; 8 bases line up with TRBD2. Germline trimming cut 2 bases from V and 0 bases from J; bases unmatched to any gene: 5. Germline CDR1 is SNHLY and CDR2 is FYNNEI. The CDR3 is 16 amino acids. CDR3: CASSERPAGDQETQYF. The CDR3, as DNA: TGTGCCAGCAGTGAAAGGCCAGCGGGGGACCAAGAGACCCAGTACTTC.

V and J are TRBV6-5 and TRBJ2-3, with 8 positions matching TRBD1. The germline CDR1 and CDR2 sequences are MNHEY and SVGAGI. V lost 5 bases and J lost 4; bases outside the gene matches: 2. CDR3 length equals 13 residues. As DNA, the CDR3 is TGTGCCAGCAGTAGACAGGGGCCAGATACGCAGTATTTT. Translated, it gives CASSRQGPDTQYF.

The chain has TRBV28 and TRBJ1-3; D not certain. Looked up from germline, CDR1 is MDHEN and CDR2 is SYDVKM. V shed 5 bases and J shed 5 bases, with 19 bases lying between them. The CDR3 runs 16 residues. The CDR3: CASSLRPRGVRNTIYF. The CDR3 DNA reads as TGTGCCAGCAGTCTACGGCCCCGCGGGGTCAGAAACACCATATATTTT.

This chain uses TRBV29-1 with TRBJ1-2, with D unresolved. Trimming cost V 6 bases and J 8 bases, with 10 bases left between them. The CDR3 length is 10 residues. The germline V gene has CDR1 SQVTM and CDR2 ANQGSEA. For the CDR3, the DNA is TGCAGCGTCAGCGTATCGGGCTACACCTTC. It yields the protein CSVSVSGYTF.

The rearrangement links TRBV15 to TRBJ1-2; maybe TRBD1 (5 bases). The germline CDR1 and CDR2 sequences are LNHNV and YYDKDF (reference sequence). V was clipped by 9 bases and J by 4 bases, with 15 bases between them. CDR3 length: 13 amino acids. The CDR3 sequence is CATGQGGGYGYTF. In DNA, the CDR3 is TGTGCCACGGGCCAGGGAGGCGGCTATGGCTACACCTTC.

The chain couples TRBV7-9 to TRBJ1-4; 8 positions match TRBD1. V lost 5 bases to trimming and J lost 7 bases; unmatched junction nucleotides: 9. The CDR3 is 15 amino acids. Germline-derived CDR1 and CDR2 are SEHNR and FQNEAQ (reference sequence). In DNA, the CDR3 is TGTGCCAGCAGCGACCCGGGACAGGTATCTGAAAAACTGTTTTTT. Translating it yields CASSDPGQVSEKLFF.

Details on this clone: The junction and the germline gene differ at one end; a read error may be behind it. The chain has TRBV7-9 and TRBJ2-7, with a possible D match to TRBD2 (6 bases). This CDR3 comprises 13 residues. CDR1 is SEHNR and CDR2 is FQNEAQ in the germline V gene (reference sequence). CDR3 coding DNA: TGTTCCAGCAGTAGGGACTTCCTCTACGAGCAGTACTTC. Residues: CSSSRDFLYEQYF.

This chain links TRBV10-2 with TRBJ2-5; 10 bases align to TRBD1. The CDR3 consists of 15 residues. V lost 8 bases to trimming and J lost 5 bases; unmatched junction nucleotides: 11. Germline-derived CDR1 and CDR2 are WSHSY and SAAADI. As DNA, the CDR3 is TGCGCCAGCTATTTTAGGACAGGGGGTATCGAGACCCAGTACTTC. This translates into CASYFRTGGIETQYF.

The CDR3 bases are TGTGCCAGTAGTATAGATTTTGTCAATGCCTACGAGCAGTACTTC. Translation gives CASSIDFVNAYEQYF. The rearrangement links TRBV19 to TRBJ2-5; D gene unclear. The J call is in doubt because the DNA end fits TRBJ2-7 better. The CDR3 length is 15 residues. Germline CDR1 is LNHDA and CDR2 is SQIVND (reference sequence).

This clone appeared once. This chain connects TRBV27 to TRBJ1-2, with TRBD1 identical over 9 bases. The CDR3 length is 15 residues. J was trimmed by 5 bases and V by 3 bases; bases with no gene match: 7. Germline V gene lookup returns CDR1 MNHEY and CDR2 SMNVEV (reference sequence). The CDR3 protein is CASSFSTGGVYGYTF. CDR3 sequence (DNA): TGTGCCAGCAGTTTTTCGACAGGGGGTGTTTATGGCTACACCTTC.

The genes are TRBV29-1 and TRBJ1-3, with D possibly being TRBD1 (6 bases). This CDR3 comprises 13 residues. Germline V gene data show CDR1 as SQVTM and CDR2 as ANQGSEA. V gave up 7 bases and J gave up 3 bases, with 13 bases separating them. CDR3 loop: CSATGSNGNTIYF. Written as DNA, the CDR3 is TGCAGCGCGACAGGTTCGAATGGAAACACCATATATTTT.

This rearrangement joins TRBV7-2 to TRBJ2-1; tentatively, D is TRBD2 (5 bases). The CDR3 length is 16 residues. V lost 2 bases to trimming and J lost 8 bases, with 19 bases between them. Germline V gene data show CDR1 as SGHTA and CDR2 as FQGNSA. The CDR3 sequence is CASSLNGNLIGDEQFF. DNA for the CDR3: TGTGCCAGCAGCTTAAACGGGAACTTGATAGGCGATGAGCAGTTCTTC.

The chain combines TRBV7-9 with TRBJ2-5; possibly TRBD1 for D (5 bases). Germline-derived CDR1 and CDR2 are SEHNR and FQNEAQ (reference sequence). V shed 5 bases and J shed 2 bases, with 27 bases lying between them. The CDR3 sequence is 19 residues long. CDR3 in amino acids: CASSQSWKQVGRVQETQYF. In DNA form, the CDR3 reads TGTGCCAGCAGCCAATCCTGGAAACAGGTGGGGCGCGTACAAGAGACCCAGTACTTC.

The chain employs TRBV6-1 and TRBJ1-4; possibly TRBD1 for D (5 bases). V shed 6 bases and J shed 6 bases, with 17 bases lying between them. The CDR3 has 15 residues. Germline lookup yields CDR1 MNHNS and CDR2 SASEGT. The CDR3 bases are TGTGCCAGCAGCTTCCAGGGCAGGTACGATGAAAAACTGTTTTTT. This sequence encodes CASSFQGRYDEKLFF.

CDR3 sequence reads: CASSSQGLRFSLYDGYTF. CDR3 coding DNA: TGTGCCAGCAGTTCCCAGGGGTTGAGGTTTAGTTTGTACGATGGCTACACCTTC. This chain links TRBV28 with TRBJ1-2; TRBD1 might be the D (6 bases). V was clipped by 4 bases and J by 6 bases, with 27 bases between them. From germline, CDR1 is MDHEN and CDR2 SYDVKM. The CDR3 has 18 residues.

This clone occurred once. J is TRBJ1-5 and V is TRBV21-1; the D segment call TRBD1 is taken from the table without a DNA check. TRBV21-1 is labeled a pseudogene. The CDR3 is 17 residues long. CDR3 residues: CASRSRDRVEGNQPQHF. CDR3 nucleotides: TGTGCCAGCCGCTCCCGGGACAGGGTTGAGGGCAATCAGCCCCAGCATTTT.

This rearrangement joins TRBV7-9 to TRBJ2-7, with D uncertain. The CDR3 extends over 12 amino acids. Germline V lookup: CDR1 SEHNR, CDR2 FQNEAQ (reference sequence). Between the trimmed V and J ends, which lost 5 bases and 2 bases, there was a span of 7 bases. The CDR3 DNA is TGTGCCAGCAGCATCACAGCCTACGAGCAGTACTTC. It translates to CASSITAYEQYF.